One and the same sample provided the 2 T cell receptor beta chains below, sequenced in a study of OX40 agonist ivuxolimab in advanced cancers. The assay was immunoSEQ multiplex PCR, and TCRdb's table has in-frame clones only and misses some. The sample includes over 75,000 clones, around 94% of them seen just once. This specimen was CD4+ or CD8+ T cells sorted from blood, taken in a trial of the OX40 agonist ivuxolimab. These receptors were obtained from an adult with an advanced solid tumor such as melanoma, head and neck, liver or kidney cancer.

The CDR3 region is CAWSEGVEQFF. The CDR3 DNA reads as TGTGCCTGGAGTGAGGGCGTTGAGCAGTTCTTC. V gene TRBV30 combines with J gene TRBJ2-1; D not resolved. V lost 1 base and J 9 bases, leaving 7 bases between the germline ends. The CDR3 loop spans 11 amino acids. The germline gives CDR1 GTSNPN, CDR2 SVGIG (reference sequence).

This chain uses TRBV2 with TRBJ1-2; maybe TRBD1 (6 bases). V was trimmed by 7 bases and J by 2 bases, leaving 17 bases between them. Germline values: CDR1 SNHLY, CDR2 FYNNEI. The CDR3 has 15 amino acids. CDR3 region: CASTRRGTQNYGYTF. Here the CDR3 DNA reads TGTGCCAGCACCCGGAGGGGGACGCAGAACTATGGCTACACCTTC.